The clone carrying this T cell receptor beta chain was seen more than once but under ten times. Its antigen is not identified. The read finishes 3 residues shy of the CDR3 end, and the germline J gene is used to complete it. These data originate in a study of T cell clonality in common variable immunodeficiency. General observations from the study: Reportedly, TCR beta sequences from common variable immunodeficiency showed fewer deletions and N-nucleotide insertions. TCRbeta clonality was increased in CVID versus healthy controls. Compared with controls, CVID subjects had fewer shared TCRbeta clones.

The length of the CDR3 is 15 residues. The V gene's germline CDR1 is SGHNT and CDR2 YENEEA. V lost 5 bases and J 5 bases, leaving 18 bases between the germline ends. Here immunoSEQ multiplex PCR was the method, and the copy in TCRdb shows in-frame clones only, minus some. The sample yields approximately 30,000 clones, without any singletons. This sequence joins TRBV11-3 and TRBJ2-5; D is perhaps TRBD1 (6 bases). Sequenced material: peripheral blood mononuclear cells. The receptor was isolated from a human donor with common variable immunodeficiency. The DNA read from the CDR3 is TGTGCCAGCAGCACAGACGGGACACCCGGGGAGACC. It is translated as CASSTDGTPGET. The CDR3 in full is CASSTDGTPGETQYF.